Shown below are 16 T cell receptor beta chains from a single sample sequenced in a study of response to subunit inactivated influenza vaccine (dated by TCRdb to between 2018 and 2020). Library prep was done by RT-PCR. The instrument was an Illumina HiSeq 2500. The raw public reads went through TCRdb reprocessing: fastp at Q25, MiXCR clone calling, in-frame beta chains kept. Each CDR3 protein appears once, grouped with its most common genes and DNA. In this sample the table shows 650,000 to 800,000 distinct CDR3 sequences, over 11% of which occur a single time. Of the sample, 6.5% to 8.5% is held by the ten largest clones. Sequencing used PBMCs from blood, obtained 14 to 15 days before vaccination. The receptors were sampled from a man between 45 and 60 years old who received an inactivated influenza vaccine. Donor details come from another sample of the same person, matched by shared clones.

The chain uses TRBV30 and TRBJ2-7, with TRBD1 identical over 9 bases. V lost 5 bases, J lost 3 bases, and 8 bases stayed unmatched. The CDR3 sequence is 14 residues long. The germline CDR1 and CDR2 sequences are GTSNPN and SVGIG (reference sequence). CDR3 in amino acids: CAWASKDRGYEQYF. In DNA, the CDR3 is TGTGCCTGGGCTTCTAAGGACAGGGGCTACGAGCAGTACTTC.

This clonotype was counted at least ten times. The gene calls are TRBV20-1 and TRBJ2-5; no definite D call. This CDR3 contains 12 residues. The V gene's germline CDR1 is DFQATT and CDR2 SNEGSKA (reference sequence). The V end lost 7 bases, the J end lost 4 bases, and 13 bases lay between the germline ends. This CDR3 is CSGLLVGETQYF. In DNA form, the CDR3 reads TGCAGTGGACTTTTAGTCGGAGAGACCCAGTACTTC.

V gene TRBV20-1 combines with J gene TRBJ1-2; D is unclear. V gave up 0 bases and J gave up 2 bases, with 10 bases separating them. The CDR3 totals 14 residues. The germline gives CDR1 DFQATT, CDR2 SNEGSKA (reference sequence). The CDR3 loop reads CSARDGGPNYGYTF. CDR3 nucleotides: TGCAGTGCTAGAGATGGAGGCCCCAACTATGGCTACACCTTC.

The rearrangement links TRBV5-1 to TRBJ2-7; 8 bases are a match to TRBD1. Germline loops: CDR1 SGHRS, CDR2 YFSETQ. With 6 bases clipped from V and 4 bases from J, the junction kept 9 bases outside the gene matches. The CDR3 spans 14 residues. CDR3 DNA sequence: TGCGCCAGCAAAACCGGGACAGGAAATTACGAGCAGTACTTC. This translates into CASKTGTGNYEQYF.

CDR3 in DNA: TGCAGTGCAATCGACAGGGAGGACTACGAGCAGTACTTC. Translating gives CSAIDREDYEQYF. The chain couples TRBV20-1 to TRBJ2-7; D possibly corresponds to TRBD1 (7 bases). The CDR3 sequence is 13 residues long. V was shortened by 6 bases and J by 3 bases, with 15 bases between the two germline ends. The germline CDR1 and CDR2 sequences are DFQATT and SNEGSKA (reference sequence).

The rearrangement uses TRBV2 and TRBJ2-1; tentative D call: TRBD1 (5 bases). Trimming left V 4 bases short and J 5 bases short, with 9 bases between. The CDR3 length is 13 residues. CDR1 is SNHLY, CDR2 FYNNEI, per germline. DNA for the CDR3: TGTGCCAGCAGTGTAAGACAGAACAATGAGCAGTTCTTC. It specifies CASSVRQNNEQFF. The complete variable domain, with remaining parts taken from reference TRBV2 and TRBJ2-1, reads EPEVTQTPSHQVTQMGQEVILRCVPISNHLYFYWYRQILGQKVEFLVSFYNNEISEKSEIFDDQFSVERPDGSNFTLKIRSTKLEDSAMYFCASSVRQNNEQFFGPGTRLTVL.

This clonotype has only a few counts. The gene calls are TRBV4-2 and TRBJ1-5; TRBD1 agrees at 12 bases. The CDR3 runs to 19 residues. V gave up 0 bases and J gave up 1 base; unmatched junction bases: 7. CDR1 LGHNA and CDR2 YNFKEQ come from the germline V gene. The CDR3 here is CASSQDLGTGGGSNQPQHF. CDR3 sequence (DNA): TGTGCCAGCAGCCAAGATCTTGGGACAGGGGGCGGAAGCAATCAGCCCCAGCATTTT.

The rearrangement joins TRBV10-3 to TRBJ2-2, with 9 bases that match TRBD1. The V segment lost 10 bases and the J segment 2 bases; nucleotides outside the gene matches: 8. Germline V gene data show CDR1 as ENHRY and CDR2 as SYGVKD. The CDR3 contains 15 residues. The CDR3 here is CATGTGSANTGELFF. The CDR3 DNA is TGTGCCACGGGGACAGGGTCGGCAAACACCGGGGAGCTGTTTTTT.

The chain has TRBV3-1 and TRBJ2-4; 9 positions match TRBD2. V dropped 1 base and J dropped 4; count of bases not matched to a gene: 5. The length of the CDR3 is 16 residues. The V gene's germline CDR1 is LGHDT and CDR2 YNNKEL (reference sequence). CDR3: CASSQGAAGGKNIQYF. DNA for the CDR3: TGTGCCAGCAGCCAAGGGGCAGCGGGAGGTAAAAACATTCAGTACTTC.

The rearrangement joins TRBV7-9 to TRBJ2-1, with D maybe TRBD1 (6 bases). The CDR3 covers 16 residues. CDR1 and CDR2 (germline): SEHNR, FQNEAQ (reference sequence). The V end was cut by 1 base, the J end by 7 bases, with 17 bases between. The DNA for the CDR3 is TGTGCCAGCAGCTTAGTTTGGGCAGGGGAAAGGAATGAGCAGTTCTTC. Translated, it gives CASSLVWAGERNEQFF.

This CDR3 is CASRVGEGGEKLFF. The CDR3 nucleotides read TGTGCCAGCCGCGTTGGGGAGGGTGGTGAAAAACTGTTTTTT. This rearrangement joins TRBV5-5 to TRBJ1-4; no clear D. Germline V CDR1 and CDR2: SGHKS, YYEKEE (reference sequence). The CDR3 extends over 14 amino acids. Trimming stripped 7 bases from V and 7 bases from J, with 17 bases between. The full variable domain, its missing parts supplied by reference TRBV5-5 and TRBJ1-4, is DAGVTQSPTHLIKTRGQQVTLRCSPISGHKSVSWYQQVLGQGPQFIFQYYEKEERGRGNFPDRFSARQFPNYSSELNVNALLLGDSALYLCASRVGEGGEKLFFGSGTQLSVL.

V gene TRBV14 combines with J gene TRBJ1-2; 8 bases match TRBD1. The length of the CDR3 is 17 residues. Germline trimming cut 2 bases from V and 4 bases from J; bases unmatched to any gene: 12. Per the germline V gene, CDR1 is SGHDN and CDR2 is FVKESK. CDR3 sequence (DNA): TGTGCCAGCAGCCAAAGACGGGCAGGGGGCCTTTCCTATGGCTACACCTTC. It is translated as CASSQRRAGGLSYGYTF.

This clonotype showed up many times. The V and J genes are TRBV11-2 and TRBJ2-1; D possibly uses TRBD1 or TRBD2 (9 bases each). V dropped 5 bases and J dropped 8 bases, with 19 bases sitting between them. CDR1 SGHAT and CDR2 FQNNGV come from the germline V gene. The CDR3 is 15 amino acids. CDR3 sequence reads: CASSRTGGGRDEQFF. The CDR3 DNA sequence: TGTGCCAGCAGCCGTACAGGGGGCGGGAGGGATGAGCAGTTCTTC.

On this clonotype itself: This may be a read error: a much more frequent sequence differs by one nucleotide. The genes are TRBV4-1 and TRBJ2-3, with D maybe TRBD1 (6 bases). Germline CDR1 reads MGHRA; CDR2 reads YSYEKL. The CDR3 sequence is 14 residues long. The germline V and J ends were trimmed by 1 base and 2 bases, with 7 bases remaining between them. The DNA for the CDR3 is TGCGCCAGCAGCCAAGGGACAGCCACAGATACGCAGTATTTT. Protein sequence: CASSQGTATDTQYF.

The chain carries TRBV12-3 or TRBV12-4 and TRBJ1-2, with a tentative D call TRBD1 (5 bases). This CDR3 has 15 amino acids. V lost 6 bases to trimming and J lost 4 bases, with 18 bases between them. The CDR3 region has the DNA TGTGCCAGCAGCATACGCCGTGGGGGTGCCTATGGCTACACCTTC. This codes for CASSIRRGGAYGYTF.

There are a few counts of this clonotype. The rearrangement links TRBV12-3 or TRBV12-4 to TRBJ1-2; D not certain. This CDR3 has 12 residues. Trimming left V 6 bases short and J 3 bases short, with 8 bases between. The CDR3 coding sequence is TGTGCCAGCAGGGGGAATGACTATGGCTACACCTTC. As protein: CASRGNDYGYTF.